The 28 T cell receptor beta chains below come from one sample, sequenced in a study of blood T cell repertoires in COVID-19. Data came from immunoSEQ multiplex PCR; TCRdb stores just in-frame clones and leaves some out. Among around 97,000 clones listed, about 80% were seen once. Sequencing was carried out using peripheral blood. The receptors stem from a man aged 65-85 years with acute or convalescent COVID-19.

The genes are TRBV4-1 and TRBJ1-2; D call uncertain. CDR1 is MGHRA, CDR2 YSYEKL, per germline. The V end was cut by 0 bases, the J end by 5 bases, with 10 bases between. The CDR3 spans 14 residues. CDR3 bases: TGCGCCAGCAGCCAAGAAACCGGGAGGTATGGCTACACCTTC. Amino acid sequence: CASSQETGRYGYTF.

Only a few counts were recorded for this clone. The rearrangement links TRBV7-9 to TRBJ2-3; 7 nucleotides align to TRBD2. The trim removed 1 base at V and 5 bases at J, leaving 3 bases unmatched. CDR1 is SEHNR and CDR2 is FQNEAQ in the germline V gene (reference sequence). CDR3 length: 14 amino acids. CDR3 sequence reads: CASSLGLAGDTQYF. CDR3 DNA: TGTGCCAGCAGCTTAGGACTAGCAGGAGATACGCAGTATTTT.

The genes are TRBV7-9 and TRBJ1-4; 9 bases map to TRBD1. The germline V gene encodes CDR1 SEHNR and CDR2 FQNEAQ (reference sequence). The CDR3 totals 15 residues. V lost 5 bases to trimming and J lost 3 bases; unmatched junction nucleotides: 4. Here the CDR3 DNA reads TGTGCCAGCAGCCCACAGGGGGCGCCTAATGAAAAACTGTTTTTT. This sequence encodes CASSPQGAPNEKLFF.

The chain joins TRBV7-9 to TRBJ2-7; possible D gene TRBD1, 6 bases. Trimming removed 0 bases from V and 5 bases from J, with 14 bases in between. The length of the CDR3 is 15 residues. Germline-derived CDR1 and CDR2 are SEHNR and FQNEAQ (reference sequence). The CDR3 is CASSLASGQYNEQYF. CDR3 bases: TGTGCCAGCAGCTTAGCGAGCGGACAGTATAACGAGCAGTACTTC. Full variable domain (missing parts from reference TRBV7-9 and TRBJ2-7): DTGVSQNPRHKITKRGQNVTFRCDPISEHNRLYWYRQTLGQGPEFLTYFQNEAQLEKSRLLSDRFSAERPKGSFSTLEIQRTEQGDSAMYLCASSLASGQYNEQYFGPGTRLTVT.

This clone was observed a handful of times. The rearrangement uses TRBV11-2 and TRBJ2-3; possibly TRBD1 for D (6 bases). The germline V and J ends were trimmed by 5 bases and 0 bases, with 18 bases remaining between them. Germline V gene lookup returns CDR1 SGHAT and CDR2 FQNNGV. The CDR3 has 17 amino acids. The CDR3 DNA sequence: TGTGCCAGCAGCAAGAGCCCTGGGACATCGAGCACAGATACGCAGTATTTT. It is translated as CASSKSPGTSSTDTQYF.

The chain recombines TRBV6-2 or TRBV6-3 with TRBJ2-7; the D gene is possibly TRBD2 (5 bases). In germline, CDR1 is MNHEY, CDR2 SVGEGT. The CDR3 consists of 15 residues. V lost 5 bases, J lost 3 bases, and 17 bases lay in between. CDR3 sequence reads: CASSEHMAGFYEQYF. Here the CDR3 DNA reads TGTGCCAGCAGTGAGCACATGGCGGGTTTCTACGAGCAGTACTTC.

The chain has TRBV20-1 and TRBJ1-1, with D maybe TRBD1 (5 bases). This CDR3 comprises 14 residues. The germline V gene has CDR1 DFQATT and CDR2 SNEGSKA (reference sequence). Trimming removed 3 bases from V and 5 bases from J, with 16 bases in between. CDR3: CSASRIGRGTEAFF. CDR3 sequence (DNA): TGCAGTGCTAGTCGGATCGGTCGGGGGACTGAAGCTTTCTTT.

The chain employs TRBV11-2 and TRBJ2-5; a weak D match, TRBD2 (6 bases). Looked up from germline, CDR1 is SGHAT and CDR2 is FQNNGV. CDR3 length equals 16 residues. The V gene lost 3 bases and the J gene lost 1 base, with 15 bases spanning the gap. This chain's CDR3 is CASSFQTSSAQETQYF. CDR3 sequence (DNA): TGTGCCAGCAGCTTCCAGACTAGTTCGGCCCAAGAGACCCAGTACTTC.

The rearrangement joins TRBV5-4 to TRBJ2-7, with D possibly TRBD1 on 5 matching bases. V was trimmed by 2 bases and J by 2 bases, leaving 11 bases between them. The CDR3 is made up of 14 amino acids. The germline CDR1 and CDR2 sequences are SGHNT and YYREEE (reference sequence). Here the CDR3 DNA reads TGTGCCAGCAGCTTAGGGGCCTCGGCCTACGAGCAGTACTTC. Its protein product is CASSLGASAYEQYF. The whole variable domain, remainder taken from reference TRBV5-4 and TRBJ2-7, is ETGVTQSPTHLIKTRGQQVTLRCSSQSGHNTVSWYQQALGQGPQFIFQYYREEENGRGNFPPRFSGLQFPNYSSELNVNALELDDSALYLCASSLGASAYEQYFGPGTRLTVT.

The chain has TRBV9 and TRBJ1-2; D perhaps matches TRBD1 (6 bases). Germline V gives CDR1 SGDLS, CDR2 YYNGEE. The CDR3 runs to 17 residues. V lost 1 base to trimming and J lost 8 bases, with 24 bases between them. CDR3 region: CASSVFRAGESGKGYTF. The CDR3 nucleotides read TGTGCCAGCAGCGTATTCCGGGCAGGGGAGAGTGGAAAGGGCTACACCTTC. Looking up the rest from reference TRBV9 and TRBJ1-2 gives the full variable domain: DSGVTQTPKHLITATGQRVTLRCSPRSGDLSVYWYQQSLDQGLQFLIQYYNGEERAKGNILERFSAQQFPDLHSELNLSSLELGDSALYFCASSVFRAGESGKGYTFGSGTRLTVV.

CDR3: CSVEEGQAGPQHF. CDR3 nucleotide sequence: TGCAGCGTTGAAGAGGGACAGGCTGGGCCCCAGCATTTT. The gene calls are TRBV29-1 and TRBJ1-5; 8 bases align to TRBD1. V gave up 0 bases and J gave up 9 bases; unmatched junction bases: 4. Per germline, CDR1 SQVTM and CDR2 ANQGSEA. The CDR3 consists of 13 residues.

The rearrangement links TRBV11-2 to TRBJ2-1; possibly TRBD1 for D (5 bases). CDR3 length equals 15 residues. V lost 2 bases and J 6 bases, leaving 14 bases between the germline ends. Germline CDR1 and CDR2: SGHAT and FQNNGV. Here the CDR3 reads CASSLRRGSGNEQFF. CDR3 sequence (DNA): TGTGCCAGCAGCTTAAGAAGGGGTTCAGGCAATGAGCAGTTCTTC.

This rearrangement joins TRBV30 to TRBJ1-2; 10 positions match TRBD1. The CDR3 runs 13 residues. V lost 3 bases and J lost 14; bases outside the gene matches: 12. Germline CDR1 GTSNPN, CDR2 SVGIG (reference sequence). The CDR3 DNA follows: TGTGCCTGGAGACCCAGGACAGGGGGAACCTGGACCTTC. Its translation: CAWRPRTGGTWTF. Looking up the rest from reference TRBV30 and TRBJ1-2 gives the full variable domain: SQTIHQWPATLVQPVGSPLSLECTVEGTSNPNLYWYRQAAGRGLQLLFYSVGIGQISSEVPQNLSASRPQDRQFILSSKKLLLSDSGFYLCAWRPRTGGTWTFGSGTRLTVV.

J is TRBJ1-5 and V is TRBV7-2; D is ambiguous. There are 14 residues in the CDR3. Germline V CDR1 and CDR2: SGHTA, FQGNSA. V was pared by 5 bases and J by 0 bases, with 8 bases between. Written as DNA, the CDR3 is TGTGCCAGCAGCCCGCGGAATAGCAATCAGCCCCAGCATTTT. It translates to CASSPRNSNQPQHF. Supplemented by reference TRBV7-2 and TRBJ1-5, the full variable domain reads GAGVSQSPSNKVTEKGKDVELRCDPISGHTALYWYRQSLGQGLEFLIYFQGNSAPDKSGLPSDRFSAERTGGSVSTLTIQRTQQEDSAVYLCASSPRNSNQPQHFGDGTRLSIL.

The table lists this clone with a count of one. The V and J genes are TRBV4-1 and TRBJ2-7; a possible D gene is TRBD1 (5 bases). The V gene's germline CDR1 is MGHRA and CDR2 YSYEKL. The ends were cut back, 0 bases at V and 0 bases at J, with 15 bases in the middle. The CDR3 totals 17 residues. The CDR3 is CASSQELGTGDSYEQYF. The CDR3 bases are TGCGCCAGCAGCCAAGAATTAGGAACAGGCGACTCCTACGAGCAGTACTTC.

V usage is TRBV27 and J usage is TRBJ1-1; D perhaps matches TRBD1 (5 bases). This CDR3 comprises 13 residues. V was clipped by 3 bases and J by 7 bases, with 12 bases between them. CDR1 is MNHEY and CDR2 is SMNVEV in the germline V gene (reference sequence). The CDR3 nucleotides are TGTGCCAGCAGTTTCCGGGGGACCCTTGAAGCTTTCTTT. It specifies CASSFRGTLEAFF.

The rearrangement links TRBV18 to TRBJ1-6; 10 positions match TRBD1. The CDR3 loop spans 15 amino acids. J gave up 6 bases and V 6 bases, and 5 bases lay outside the gene matches. Per the germline V gene, CDR1 is KGHSH and CDR2 is LQKENI. DNA for the CDR3: TGTGCCAGCTCTCCCCGGGACAGGGGTAATTCACCCCTCCACTTT. It codes for CASSPRDRGNSPLHF. Together with reference TRBV18 and TRBJ1-6, the CDR3 gives the full variable domain: NAGVMQNPRHLVRRRGQEARLRCSPMKGHSHVYWYRQLPEEGLKFMVYLQKENIIDESGMPKERFSAEFPKEGPSILRIQQVVRGDSAAYFCASSPRDRGNSPLHFGNGTRLTVT.

As concerns this clone: At one of its ends the junction is not consistent with the germline gene, which may arise from a read error. The genes are TRBV29-1 and TRBJ2-3; weak D call: TRBD2 (6 bases). Germline CDR1 SQVTM, CDR2 ANQGSEA. This CDR3 comprises 14 residues. CDR3 sequence reads: CSVSGGTSTDAQYF. In nucleotides, the CDR3 is TGCAGCGTCTCTGGCGGGACTTCGACAGATGCGCAGTATTTT.

This clone is a singleton in its sample. The chain has TRBV24-1 and TRBJ2-7, with D perhaps TRBD1 (6 bases). Germline CDR1 is KGHDR and CDR2 is SFDVKD. This CDR3 has 13 amino acids. The V gene lost 4 bases and the J gene lost 9 bases, with 15 bases spanning the gap. CDR3 sequence reads: CATSEDEGGAQYF. The CDR3 nucleotides read TGTGCCACCAGTGAAGATGAAGGGGGAGCGCAGTACTTC.

The gene calls are TRBV2 and TRBJ2-1; 8 nucleotides line up with TRBD2. This CDR3 is built from 15 residues. V was pared by 3 bases and J by 1 base, with 2 bases of the junction left unmatched. CDR1 SNHLY and CDR2 FYNNEI come from the germline V gene. CDR3 nucleotides: TGTGCCAGCAGTGATCCTAGCGGGTCCTACAATGAGCAGTTCTTC. This encodes CASSDPSGSYNEQFF. The entire variable domain, with the rest obtained from reference TRBV2 and TRBJ2-1, is as follows: EPEVTQTPSHQVTQMGQEVILRCVPISNHLYFYWYRQILGQKVEFLVSFYNNEISEKSEIFDDQFSVERPDGSNFTLKIRSTKLEDSAMYFCASSDPSGSYNEQFFGPGTRLTVL.

The chain couples TRBV6-1 to TRBJ1-2, with D possibly being TRBD1 (5 bases). CDR3 length: 15 amino acids. CDR1 and CDR2 (germline): MNHNS, SASEGT. V dropped 0 bases and J dropped 4 bases, with 12 bases sitting between them. CDR3 protein: CASSEAWGESYGYTF. In DNA, the CDR3 is TGTGCCAGCAGTGAAGCGTGGGGGGAGAGCTATGGCTACACCTTC.

About this clone itself: Relative to the germline gene, one junction end is altered; a read error may explain this. The rearrangement joins TRBV6-5 to TRBJ2-5; 11 bases align to TRBD2. Germline V CDR1 and CDR2: MNHEY, SVGAGI. The CDR3 has 16 residues. The DNA for the CDR3 is TGTGCCAGCAGTTACGCCCTAGCGGGGGGAAGAGAGAGCCAGTACTTC. It codes for CASSYALAGGRESQYF.

The count of this clone is one. CDR3 sequence: CATGTAYGYTF. CDR3 in DNA: TGTGCCACAGGGACAGCGTATGGCTACACCTTC. This chain uses TRBV11-3 with TRBJ1-2; 7 nucleotides match TRBD1. The CDR3 has 11 residues. V was pared by 10 bases and J by 5 bases, with 4 bases of the junction left unmatched. Looked up from germline, CDR1 is SGHNT and CDR2 is YENEEA.

This clone has just a few counts. The rearrangement joins TRBV20-1 to TRBJ1-6, with D maybe TRBD1 (6 bases). Deletions cut 0 bases from V and 15 bases from J, with 9 bases between. The CDR3 runs 11 residues. CDR1 and CDR2 (germline): DFQATT, SNEGSKA (reference sequence). The CDR3 DNA is TGCAGTGCTAGAGAGGACAGAATCCTCCACTTT. It translates to CSAREDRILHF.

The J gene is TRBJ1-5, the V gene TRBV28; D might be TRBD1 (6 bases). The CDR3 contains 15 residues. Between the trimmed V and J ends, which lost 2 bases and 1 base, there was a span of 9 bases. Germline CDR1 and CDR2: MDHEN and SYDVKM. CDR3 in amino acids: CASSLAGGSNQPQHF. CDR3 nucleotides: TGTGCCAGCAGTTTAGCGGGGGGCAGCAATCAGCCCCAGCATTTT.

The chain couples TRBV5-6 to TRBJ1-1; D is unclear. With 2 bases removed from V and 4 bases from J, the gap between germline ends came to 9 bases. The germline V gene has CDR1 SGHDT and CDR2 YYEEEE. The CDR3 is 13 amino acids. This CDR3 is CASSFSGFTEAFF. The CDR3 DNA sequence: TGTGCCAGCAGCTTCTCCGGGTTCACTGAAGCTTTCTTT.

The genes are TRBV27 and TRBJ2-1; maybe TRBD2 (6 bases). V was clipped by 6 bases and J by 7 bases, with 16 bases between them. Germline V CDR1 and CDR2: MNHEY, SMNVEV (reference sequence). There are 14 residues in the CDR3. CDR3 coding DNA: TGTGCCAGCAGGGGAACTAGCTGGCAGAATGAGCAGTTCTTC. The encoded protein is CASRGTSWQNEQFF.

This clone was seen more than once but under ten times. The rearrangement joins TRBV6-6 to TRBJ2-2; 11 positions agree with TRBD2. Losses at the gene ends were 6 bases for V and 4 bases for J; bases not matched to a gene: 10. The length of the CDR3 is 17 residues. Germline lookup yields CDR1 MNHNY and CDR2 SVGAGI (reference sequence). The CDR3 spells CASSRPPGLAATGELFF. CDR3 nucleotides: TGTGCCAGCAGCCGACCCCCGGGACTAGCGGCCACCGGGGAGCTGTTTTTT.